These T cell receptor beta chains were read from a single sample in a study of T cell clusters in autoimmune cytopenias. TCRdb reprocessed the multiplex PCR reads; each CDR3 protein has one entry and no DNA is given. The listing records roughly 5,200 distinct CDR3 sequences. The specimen was peripheral blood. All receptors derive from a human donor with an autoimmune cytopenia or autoimmune hepatitis (not recorded which). CDR3s include the opening cysteine and the closing phenylalanine or tryptophan. Clone size is given for some rows only: seen once, a few or many times, or a class if the clone is expanded.

abundance,j_gene,v_gene,CDR3aa
medium-sized,TRBJ1-2,TRBV6-6,CASRDGTDYGYTF
NA,TRBJ1-5,TRBV12-3/TRBV12-4,CASRGAGGSNQPQHF
NA,TRBJ2-1,TRBV11-2,CASSPRQGTNNEQFF
medium-sized,TRBJ2-5,TRBV6-5,CASAPGPEKTQYF
NA,TRBJ1-5,TRBV7-2,CASSLGSGGGQPQHF
NA,TRBJ1-1,TRBV12-3/TRBV12-4,CASSSTGTGAGNTEAFF
medium-sized,TRBJ1-6,TRBV15,CATSRDPLSRGDNSPLHF
NA,TRBJ2-2,TRBV12-3/TRBV12-4,CASNWRHTSGGELFF
NA,TRBJ2-7,TRBV5-1,CASSGQGYEQYF
medium-sized,TRBJ1-4,TRBV30,CAWSWAGGMSNEKLFF
medium-sized,TRBJ2-3,TRBV29-1,CSVAGTPSTDTQYF
medium-sized,TRBJ2-5,TRBV5-6,CASSQSHRGLLETQYF
medium-sized,TRBJ1-5,TRBV5-6,CASSPSDGDRTQHF
NA,TRBJ2-4,TRBV15,CATSILGREGAKNIQYF
medium-sized,TRBJ1-2,TRBV19,CASSITGQGGYGYTF
NA,TRBJ2-5,TRBV6-2/TRBV6-3,CASRVRPTGQETQYF
medium-sized,TRBJ2-7,TRBV15,CATSPTPANTYEQYF
medium-sized,TRBJ2-7,TRBV29-1,CSVETGGRQYF
NA,TRBJ1-1,TRBV6-5,CASSYNPGTGMNTEAFF
NA,TRBJ1-5,TRBV12-3/TRBV12-4,CARSGTGNQPQHF
NA,TRBJ1-1,TRBV7-9,CASSPIQGPNTEAFF
medium-sized,TRBJ1-2,TRBV19,CASSSREGRGYTF
NA,TRBJ2-2,TRBV5-4,CASSWGQENTGELFF
NA,TRBJ2-3,TRBV7-9,CASENLAGTDTQYF
NA,TRBJ1-4,TRBV7-9,CASSRMEGTNEKLFF
NA,TRBJ1-2,TRBV12-3/TRBV12-4,CASTRTGGWYTF
medium-sized,TRBJ2-3,TRBV5-5,CASSFEFGRGPSTDTQYF
NA,TRBJ2-1,TRBV30,CAWIPGGAYNEQFF
medium-sized,TRBJ2-2,TRBV6-6,CASSPSPGPNTGELFF
medium-sized,TRBJ1-6,TRBV5-6,CASSRDPNYNSPLHF
NA,TRBJ2-7,TRBV6-5,CASSPLGGGISHEQYF
NA,TRBJ1-3,TRBV5-1,CASSLGDTYSGNTIYF
medium-sized,TRBJ2-2,TRBV6-5,CASSSGGVNTGELFF
NA,TRBJ1-1,TRBV6-1,CASRQNTEAFF
medium-sized,TRBJ1-4,TRBV29-1,CSATGQFNEKLFF
NA,TRBJ2-7,TRBV5-6,CASSLDGHLYEQYF
medium-sized,TRBJ2-5,TRBV19,CASSMGTSPETQYF
NA,TRBJ2-1,TRBV20-1,CSSRGGYNEQFF
NA,TRBJ1-6,TRBV15,CATSRDQGALNSPLHF
medium-sized,TRBJ1-5,TRBV19,CASSIVPTGNPPQHF
medium-sized,TRBJ2-3,TRBV7-2,CASSLAGGTDTQYF
NA,TRBJ1-4,TRBV7-2,CASSHDRGLREKLFF
medium-sized,TRBJ2-2,TRBV13,CASSPPGQGLSGELFF
medium-sized,TRBJ1-2,TRBV19,CASSILQGDYGYTF
medium-sized,TRBJ1-1,TRBV19,CASSTRTGNTEAFF
NA,TRBJ2-5,TRBV7-2,CASSLNQETQYF
medium-sized,TRBJ1-6,TRBV29-1,CSVRGQENSPLHF
medium-sized,TRBJ2-2,TRBV6-1,CASEFFSNTGELFF
medium-sized,TRBJ1-6,TRBV27,CASTSPGVGSPLHF
medium-sized,TRBJ2-3,TRBV6-1,CASSISGDTQYF
medium-sized,TRBJ1-1,TRBV6-5,CASRGQGAGDTEAFF
medium-sized,TRBJ2-3,TRBV18,CASSPRQRTDLRTDTQYF
NA,TRBJ2-1,TRBV5-1,CASSSGVGGVNEQFF